The present TCR beta chain was sequenced within a study of blood T cell repertoires in COVID-19. V lost 6 bases, J lost 4 bases, and 5 bases stayed unmatched. Germline V gene lookup returns CDR1 MNHEY and CDR2 SVGEGT. The CDR3 consists of 14 residues. Original processing methods: Reference gene primers were amplified, and this amplification served to estimate nucleated cell counts. This table comes from immunoSEQ multiplex PCR, and its TCRdb copy is limited to in-frame clones, with some not included. That table gives V, J and clone size, and the DNA gave D and trimming. The data contain 110,000 to 150,000 clones, 65% to 90% of them singletons.

The receptor was derived from a man aged 50-60 years with acute or convalescent COVID-19. The specimen sequenced was peripheral blood. V and J are TRBV6-2 or TRBV6-3 and TRBJ2-2, with 7 bases identical to TRBD2. DNA of the CDR3: TGTGCCAGCAGCCAGACTAGCCGCACCGGGGAGCTGTTTTTT. Protein: CASSQTSRTGELFF.